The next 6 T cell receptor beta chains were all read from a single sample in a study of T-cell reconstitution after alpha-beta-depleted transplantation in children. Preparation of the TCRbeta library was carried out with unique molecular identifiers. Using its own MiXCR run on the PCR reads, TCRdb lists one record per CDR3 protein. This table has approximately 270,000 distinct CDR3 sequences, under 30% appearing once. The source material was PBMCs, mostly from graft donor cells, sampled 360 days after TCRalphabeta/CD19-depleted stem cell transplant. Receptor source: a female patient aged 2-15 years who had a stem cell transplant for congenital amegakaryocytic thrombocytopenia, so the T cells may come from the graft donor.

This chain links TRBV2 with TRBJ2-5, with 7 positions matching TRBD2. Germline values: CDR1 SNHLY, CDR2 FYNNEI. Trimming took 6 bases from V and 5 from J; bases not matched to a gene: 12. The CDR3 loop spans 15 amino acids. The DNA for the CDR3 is TGTGCCAGCAGCCCCGCGGGAGCTGTGTACGAGACCCAGTACTTC. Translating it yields CASSPAGAVYETQYF.

Here the CDR3 reads CASNVDRVAEAFF. The CDR3 bases are TGCGCCAGCAACGTAGACAGGGTCGCTGAAGCTTTCTTT. The rearrangement links TRBV5-1 to TRBJ1-1, with 7 positions matching TRBD1. V shed 6 bases, J shed 6 bases, and the junction held 8 bases outside the gene matches. The CDR3 is 13 amino acids. CDR1 and CDR2 from the germline V gene are SGHRS and YFSETQ.

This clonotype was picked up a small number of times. CDR3 bases: TGTGCCAGCAGTTTTGATCCGTACCAAGAGACCCAGTACTTC. This codes for CASSFDPYQETQYF. This chain links TRBV28 with TRBJ2-5; D ambiguous. V was trimmed by 3 bases and J by 0 bases, leaving 8 bases between them. Germline CDR1 and CDR2: MDHEN and SYDVKM. The CDR3 contains 14 residues.

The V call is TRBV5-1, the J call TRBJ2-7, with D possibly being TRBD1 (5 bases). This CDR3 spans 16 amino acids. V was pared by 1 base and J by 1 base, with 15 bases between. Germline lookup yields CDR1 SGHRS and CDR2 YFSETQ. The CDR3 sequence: CASSLLWWTKSYEQYF. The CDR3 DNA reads TGCGCCAGCAGCTTGTTGTGGTGGACAAAATCCTACGAGCAGTACTTC.

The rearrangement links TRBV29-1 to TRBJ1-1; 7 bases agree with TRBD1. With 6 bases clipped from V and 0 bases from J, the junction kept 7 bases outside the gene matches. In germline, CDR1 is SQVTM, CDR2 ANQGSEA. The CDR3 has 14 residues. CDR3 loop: CSVQRQGLNTEAFF. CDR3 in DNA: TGCAGCGTGCAACGACAGGGATTGAACACTGAAGCTTTCTTT.

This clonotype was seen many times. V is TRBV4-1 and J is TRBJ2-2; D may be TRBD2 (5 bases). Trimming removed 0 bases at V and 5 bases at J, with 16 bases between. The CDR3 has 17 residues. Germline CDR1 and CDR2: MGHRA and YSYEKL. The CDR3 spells CASSQDRDLPGTGELFF. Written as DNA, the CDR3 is TGCGCCAGCAGCCAAGACCGGGATCTCCCGGGGACCGGGGAGCTGTTTTTT.